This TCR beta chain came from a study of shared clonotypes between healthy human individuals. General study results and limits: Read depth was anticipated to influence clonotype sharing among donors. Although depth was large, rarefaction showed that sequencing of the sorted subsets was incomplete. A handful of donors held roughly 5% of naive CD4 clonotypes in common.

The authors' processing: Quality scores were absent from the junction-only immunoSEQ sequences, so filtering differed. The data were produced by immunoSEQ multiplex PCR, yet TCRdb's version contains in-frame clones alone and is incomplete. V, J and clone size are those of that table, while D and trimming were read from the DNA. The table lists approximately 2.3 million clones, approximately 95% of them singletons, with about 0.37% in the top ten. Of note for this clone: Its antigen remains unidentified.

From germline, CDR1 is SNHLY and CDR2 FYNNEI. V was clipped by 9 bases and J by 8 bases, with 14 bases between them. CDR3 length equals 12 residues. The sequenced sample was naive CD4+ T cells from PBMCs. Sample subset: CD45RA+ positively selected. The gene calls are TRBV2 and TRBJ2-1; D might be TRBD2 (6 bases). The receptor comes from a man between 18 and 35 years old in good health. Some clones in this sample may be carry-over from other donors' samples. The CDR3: CASRDFIDEQFF. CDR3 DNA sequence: TGTGCCAGTCGGGACTTTATCGATGAGCAGTTCTTC.